This T cell receptor beta chain was captured by sequencing in a study of T-cell reconstitution after alpha-beta-depleted transplantation in children (dated by TCRdb to about 2016). Regarding the research as a whole: Using TCR repertoire profiling, the study followed T-cell immune reconstitution in a quantitative way in children after TCRalphabeta/CD19-depleted allogeneic hematopoietic cell transplantation.

Turning to this clonotype: The target of this receptor is not known. Its ends do not fully match the called genes, so a read error is possible.

Including cysteine and phenylalanine, the CDR3 has 14 amino acids. Left in the record is the CDR3 DNA by itself, 42 bases read in frame from the first base. The CDR1 and CDR2 encoded by the germline V gene are SGHTA and FQGNSA. The receptor library was made with PCR. TCRdb names Illumina HiSeq 2500 as the instrument used. TCR libraries were prepared with molecular barcoding, using unique molecular identifiers to normalize TCRbeta repertoire quantification. TCRdb cleaned the public reads at Q25 with fastp, built clones with MiXCR and kept in-frame beta chains. Duplicate CDR3 protein sequences are folded into a single record with the most common DNA and genes. This sample has hundreds of thousands of distinct CDR3 sequences in its table, and under 9.5% of those were observed once. The top ten clones comprise roughly 5.8% of the sample. Summary of the overall study and its limitations: In some patients, the high TCRbeta diversity seen at day 60 was put down to recipient T cells and intrathymic progenitors that had survived conditioning. Over the following months the frequencies of hyperexpanded clones went down, and after one year T-cell counts and TCRbeta diversity were mostly credited to newly produced T cells. Apparently early alphabetaT-cell count recovery about two months after transplant reportedly relied on only several hundred rapidly expanded clones derived from non-depleted graft cells.

The treatment or condition label of this sample denotes: allogeneic hematopoietic cell transplantation with graft depleted of TCRalphabeta T cells and CD19 B cells. The children who served as transplant recipients had been given grafts of TCRalphabeta/CD19-depleted allogeneic hematopoietic cells. Sequenced material: PBMCs, mostly from graft donor cells, taken 180 days after TCRalphabeta/CD19-depleted stem cell transplant. The origin of this receptor is a male patient younger than 18 who had a stem cell transplant for acute lymphoblastic leukemia, so the T cells may come from the graft donor. Recombination joined TRBV7-2 with TRBJ2-7; 7 bases in the middle match TRBD1. The nucleotide sequence reads as follows: TGTGCCAGCAGCTTAGACCCACAGGGGAGCGAGCAGTGCTTC. The encoded protein is CASSLDPQGSEQCF.